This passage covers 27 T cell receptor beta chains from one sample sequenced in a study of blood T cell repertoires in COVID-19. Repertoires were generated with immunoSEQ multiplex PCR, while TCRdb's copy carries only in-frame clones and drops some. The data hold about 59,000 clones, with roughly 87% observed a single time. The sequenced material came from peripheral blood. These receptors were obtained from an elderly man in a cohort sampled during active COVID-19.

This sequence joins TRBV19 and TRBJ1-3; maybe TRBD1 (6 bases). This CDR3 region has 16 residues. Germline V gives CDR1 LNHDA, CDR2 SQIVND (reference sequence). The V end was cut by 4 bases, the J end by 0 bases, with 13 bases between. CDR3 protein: CASSTWDTISGNTIYF. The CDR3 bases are TGTGCCAGTAGTACCTGGGACACGATCTCTGGAAACACCATATATTTT.

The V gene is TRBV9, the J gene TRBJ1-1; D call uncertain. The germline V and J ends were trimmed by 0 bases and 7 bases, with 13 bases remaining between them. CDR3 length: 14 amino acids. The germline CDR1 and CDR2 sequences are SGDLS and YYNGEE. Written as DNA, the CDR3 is TGTGCCAGCAGCGTAGCCCCGGGAAAAGATGAAGCTTTCTTT. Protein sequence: CASSVAPGKDEAFF.

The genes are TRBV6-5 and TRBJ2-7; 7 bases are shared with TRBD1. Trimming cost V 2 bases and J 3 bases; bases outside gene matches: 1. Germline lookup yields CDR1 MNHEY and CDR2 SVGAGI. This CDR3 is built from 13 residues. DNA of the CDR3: TGTGCCAGCAGTTACCGGGACAGCTACGAGCAGTACTTC. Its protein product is CASSYRDSYEQYF.

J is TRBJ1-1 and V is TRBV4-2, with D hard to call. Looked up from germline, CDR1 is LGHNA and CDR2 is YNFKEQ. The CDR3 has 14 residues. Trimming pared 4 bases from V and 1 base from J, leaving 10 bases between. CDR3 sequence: CASSPAVENTEAFF. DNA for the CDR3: TGTGCCAGCAGCCCTGCGGTGGAGAACACTGAAGCTTTCTTT.

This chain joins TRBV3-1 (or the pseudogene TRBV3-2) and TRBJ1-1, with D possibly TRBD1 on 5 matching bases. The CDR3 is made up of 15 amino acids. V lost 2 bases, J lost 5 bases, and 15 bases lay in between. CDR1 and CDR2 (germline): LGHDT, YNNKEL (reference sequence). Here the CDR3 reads CASSQMGGGSTEAFF. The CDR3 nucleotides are TGTGCCAGCAGCCAAATGGGGGGAGGAAGTACTGAAGCTTTCTTT.

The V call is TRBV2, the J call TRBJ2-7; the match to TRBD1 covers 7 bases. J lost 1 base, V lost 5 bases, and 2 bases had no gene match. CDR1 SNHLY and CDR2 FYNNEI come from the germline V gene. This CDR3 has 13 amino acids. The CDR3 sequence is CASSRDRSYEQYF. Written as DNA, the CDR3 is TGTGCCAGCAGTCGGGACAGATCCTACGAGCAGTACTTC.

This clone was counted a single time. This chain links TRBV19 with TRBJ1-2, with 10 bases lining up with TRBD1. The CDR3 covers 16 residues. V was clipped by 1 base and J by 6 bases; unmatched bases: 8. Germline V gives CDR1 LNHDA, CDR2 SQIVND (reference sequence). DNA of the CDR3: TGTGCCAGTAGTATAGTAGCGCCGGGACAGGGGCATGGCTACACCTTC. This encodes CASSIVAPGQGHGYTF.

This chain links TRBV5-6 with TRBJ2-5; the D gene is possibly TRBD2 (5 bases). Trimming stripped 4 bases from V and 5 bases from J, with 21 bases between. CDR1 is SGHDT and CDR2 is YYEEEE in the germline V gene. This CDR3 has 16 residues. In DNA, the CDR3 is TGTGCCAGCAGCGGTCGTTTGTTTGGAGGTGAGGAGACCCAGTACTTC. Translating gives CASSGRLFGGEETQYF.

The DNA for the CDR3 is TGTGCCAGCAGCTTAAAACAGGGGCCCCTTTGGATAGCTTTCTTT. Translated, it gives CASSLKQGPLWIAFF. V gene TRBV3-1 (or the pseudogene TRBV3-2) combines with J gene TRBJ1-1; 7 nucleotides match TRBD1. V shed 5 bases, J shed 10 bases, and the junction held 16 bases outside the gene matches. Germline-derived CDR1 and CDR2 are LGHDT and YNNKEL (reference sequence). This CDR3 has 15 amino acids.

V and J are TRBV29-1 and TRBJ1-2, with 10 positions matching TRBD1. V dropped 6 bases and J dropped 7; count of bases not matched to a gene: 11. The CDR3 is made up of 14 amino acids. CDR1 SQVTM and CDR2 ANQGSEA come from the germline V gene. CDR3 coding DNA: TGCAGCGTGGGGGTGACAGGGGGCGCGGGTGGCTACACCTTC. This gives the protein CSVGVTGGAGGYTF. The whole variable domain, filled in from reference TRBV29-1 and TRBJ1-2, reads SAVISQKPSRDICQRGTSLTIQCQVDSQVTMMFWYRQQPGQSLTLIATANQGSEATYESGFVIDKFPISRPNLTFSTLTVSNMSPEDSSIYLCSVGVTGGAGGYTFGSGTRLTVV.

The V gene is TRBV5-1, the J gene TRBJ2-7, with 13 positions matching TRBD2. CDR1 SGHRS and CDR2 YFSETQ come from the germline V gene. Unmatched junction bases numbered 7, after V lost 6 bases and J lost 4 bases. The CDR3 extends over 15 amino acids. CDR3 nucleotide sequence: TGCGCCAGCAAGGTACTAGCGGGGGGGCTTTACGAGCAGTACTTC. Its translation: CASKVLAGGLYEQYF.

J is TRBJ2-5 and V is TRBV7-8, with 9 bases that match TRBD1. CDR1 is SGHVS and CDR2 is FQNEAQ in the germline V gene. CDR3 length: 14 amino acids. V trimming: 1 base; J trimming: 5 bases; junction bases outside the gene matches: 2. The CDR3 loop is CASSLEGTGETQYF. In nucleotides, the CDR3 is TGTGCCAGCAGCTTAGAGGGGACAGGGGAGACCCAGTACTTC.

The CDR3 loop is CASSPKTSGDTGELFF. The CDR3 DNA sequence: TGTGCCAGCAGCCCAAAAACTAGCGGGGACACCGGGGAGCTGTTTTTT. This rearrangement joins TRBV7-9 to TRBJ2-2; 10 nucleotides agree with TRBD2. The germline gives CDR1 SEHNR, CDR2 FQNEAQ (reference sequence). The CDR3 is 16 amino acids. Trimming removed 5 bases from V and 3 bases from J; junction bases left unmatched: 6. The whole variable domain, remainder taken from reference TRBV7-9 and TRBJ2-2, is DTGVSQNPRHKITKRGQNVTFRCDPISEHNRLYWYRQTLGQGPEFLTYFQNEAQLEKSRLLSDRFSAERPKGSFSTLEIQRTEQGDSAMYLCASSPKTSGDTGELFFGEGSRLTVL.

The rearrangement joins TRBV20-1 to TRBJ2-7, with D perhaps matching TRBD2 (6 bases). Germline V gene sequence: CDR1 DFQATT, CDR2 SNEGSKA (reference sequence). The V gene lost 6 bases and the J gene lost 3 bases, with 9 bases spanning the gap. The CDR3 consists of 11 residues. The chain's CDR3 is CSAMTSYEQYF. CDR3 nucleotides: TGCAGTGCCATGACTAGCTACGAGCAGTACTTC.

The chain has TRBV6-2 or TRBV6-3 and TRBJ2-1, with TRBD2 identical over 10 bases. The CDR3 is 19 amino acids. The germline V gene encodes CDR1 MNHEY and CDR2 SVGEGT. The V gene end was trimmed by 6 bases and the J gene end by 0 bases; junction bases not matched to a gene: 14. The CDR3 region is CASSPRLAGALSSYNEQFF. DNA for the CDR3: TGTGCCAGCAGCCCCCGCCTAGCGGGAGCCCTGAGCTCCTACAATGAGCAGTTCTTC.

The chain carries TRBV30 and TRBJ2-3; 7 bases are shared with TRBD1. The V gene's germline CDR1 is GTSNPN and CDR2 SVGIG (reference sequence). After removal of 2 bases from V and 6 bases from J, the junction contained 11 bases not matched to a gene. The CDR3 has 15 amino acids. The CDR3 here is CAWSPTDRARDTQYF. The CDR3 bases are TGTGCCTGGAGTCCGACCGACAGGGCGAGGGATACGCAGTATTTT.

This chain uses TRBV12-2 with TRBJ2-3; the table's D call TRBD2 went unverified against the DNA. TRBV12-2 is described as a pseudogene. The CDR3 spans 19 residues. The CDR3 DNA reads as TGTGCAAGTCGCTTACCTTGGACTATACCGGGACCCGACGCAGATACGCAGTATTTT. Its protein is CASRLPWTIPGPDADTQYF.

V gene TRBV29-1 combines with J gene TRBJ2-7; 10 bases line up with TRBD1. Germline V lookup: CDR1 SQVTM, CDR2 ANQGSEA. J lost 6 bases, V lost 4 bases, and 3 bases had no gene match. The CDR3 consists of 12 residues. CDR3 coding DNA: TGCAGCGTTGGAGGGACAGGGGTCGAGCAGTACTTC. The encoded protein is CSVGGTGVEQYF.

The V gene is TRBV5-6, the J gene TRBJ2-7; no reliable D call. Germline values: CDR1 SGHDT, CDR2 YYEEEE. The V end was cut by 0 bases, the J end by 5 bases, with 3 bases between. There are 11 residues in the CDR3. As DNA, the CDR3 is TGTGCCAGCAGCTTGGTAGACGAGCAGTACTTC. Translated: CASSLVDEQYF.

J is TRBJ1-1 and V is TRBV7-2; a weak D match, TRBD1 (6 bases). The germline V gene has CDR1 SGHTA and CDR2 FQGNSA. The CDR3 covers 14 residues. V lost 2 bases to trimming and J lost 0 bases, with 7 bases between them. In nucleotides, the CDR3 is TGTGCCAGCAGCTTATGGGACATGAACACTGAAGCTTTCTTT. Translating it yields CASSLWDMNTEAFF.

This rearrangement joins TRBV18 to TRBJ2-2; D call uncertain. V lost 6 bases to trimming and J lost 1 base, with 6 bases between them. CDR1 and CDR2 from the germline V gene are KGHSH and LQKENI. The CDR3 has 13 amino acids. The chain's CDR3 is CASSSENTGELFF. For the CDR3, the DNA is TGTGCCAGCTCTTCAGAGAACACCGGGGAGCTGTTTTTT.

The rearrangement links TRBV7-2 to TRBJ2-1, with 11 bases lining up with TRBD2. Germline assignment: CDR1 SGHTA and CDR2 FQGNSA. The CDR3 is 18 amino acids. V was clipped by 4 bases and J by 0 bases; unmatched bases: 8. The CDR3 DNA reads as TGTGCCAGCAGCTCACAAGGGCTAGCGGGAGGCTCCTACAATGAGCAGTTCTTC. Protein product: CASSSQGLAGGSYNEQFF.

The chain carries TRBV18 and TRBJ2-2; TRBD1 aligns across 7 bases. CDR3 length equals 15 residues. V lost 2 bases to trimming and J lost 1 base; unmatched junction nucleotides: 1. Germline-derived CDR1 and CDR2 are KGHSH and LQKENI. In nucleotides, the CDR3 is TGTGCCAGCTCACCAAGACAGGGGAACACCGGGGAGCTGTTTTTT. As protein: CASSPRQGNTGELFF.

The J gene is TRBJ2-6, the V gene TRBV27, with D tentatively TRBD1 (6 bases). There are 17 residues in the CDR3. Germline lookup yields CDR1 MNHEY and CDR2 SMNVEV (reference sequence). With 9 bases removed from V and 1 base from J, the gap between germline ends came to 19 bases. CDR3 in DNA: TGTGCCAGTCAAAGGACAGCCAAGGGGTCTGGGGCCAACGTCCTGACTTTC. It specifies CASQRTAKGSGANVLTF.

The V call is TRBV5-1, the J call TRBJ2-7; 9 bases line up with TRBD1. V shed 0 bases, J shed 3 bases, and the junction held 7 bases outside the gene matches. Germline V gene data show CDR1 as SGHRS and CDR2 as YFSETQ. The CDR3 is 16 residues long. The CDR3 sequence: CASSLGYGDRVYEQYF. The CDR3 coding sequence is TGCGCCAGCAGCTTGGGCTATGGGGACAGGGTCTACGAGCAGTACTTC.

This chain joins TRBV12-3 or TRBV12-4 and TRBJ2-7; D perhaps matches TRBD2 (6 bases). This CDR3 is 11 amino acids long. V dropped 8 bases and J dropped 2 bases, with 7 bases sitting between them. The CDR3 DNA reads TGTGCCAGCGGGGAGGCCTACGAGCAGTACTTC. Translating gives CASGEAYEQYF.

DNA for the CDR3: TGTGCCAGCAGCTTAGCCGGGATCTCTGAAGCTTTCTTT. Protein product: CASSLAGISEAFF. This rearrangement joins TRBV7-8 to TRBJ1-1; no definite D call. V was shortened by 0 bases and J by 6 bases, with 8 bases between the two germline ends. The germline V gene has CDR1 SGHVS and CDR2 FQNEAQ. The CDR3 is 13 amino acids.